The next 19 T cell receptor beta chains were all read from a single sample in a study of regulatory T cells in long-lasting Graves disease. Stated time point: newly diagnosed GD, antithyroid drugs for less than 3 months. Extracted RNA from PBMCs served as the source of the TCR library. Libraries of TCR beta came from iRepertoire HTBI primers plus Arm-PCR of CDR3 regions. One entry per CDR3 protein, called by TCRdb with MiXCR from the multiplex PCR reads. The sample has approximately 300,000 distinct CDR3 sequences, 18% seen once. The sequences come from peripheral blood mononuclear cells (PBMCs), collected at new diagnosis, from a patient treated with antithyroid drugs. The origin of the receptors is a female donor with Graves disease.

This clonotype was counted at least ten times. The V call is TRBV5-8, the J call TRBJ2-5, with D possibly being TRBD1 or TRBD2 (6 bases each). This CDR3 has 15 residues. Trimming took 4 bases from V and 4 from J, leaving 17 bases between them. Germline assignment: CDR1 SGHTS and CDR2 YDEGEE. DNA of the CDR3: TGTGCCAGCAGCCCCGGGGGCCGCCCGCCAGAGACCCAGTACTTC. The encoded protein is CASSPGGRPPETQYF.

At least ten counts were recorded for this clonotype. The genes are TRBV28 and TRBJ2-7, with D perhaps TRBD1 (5 bases). V lost 3 bases and J 5 bases, leaving 11 bases between the germline ends. The germline V gene has CDR1 MDHEN and CDR2 SYDVKM. There are 13 residues in the CDR3. The CDR3 nucleotides read TGTGCCAGCAGTTTCAGGGTGTCAGACGAGCAGTACTTC. It codes for CASSFRVSDEQYF.

This clonotype was picked up many times. The V call is TRBV2, the J call TRBJ1-2; no definite D call. With 6 bases removed from V and 0 bases from J, the gap between germline ends came to 8 bases. Germline lookup yields CDR1 SNHLY and CDR2 FYNNEI. The CDR3 consists of 13 residues. CDR3 DNA: TGTGCCAGCAGCGTTGCAGCTAACTATGGCTACACCTTC. Translation: CASSVAANYGYTF.

On this clonotype itself: A much bigger clone sits one base away, suggesting this may be a read error. This chain uses TRBV11-2 with TRBJ1-5; the D is unclear. Trimming left V 1 base short and J 0 bases short, with 7 bases between. Germline lookup yields CDR1 SGHAT and CDR2 FQNNGV. The CDR3 spans 15 residues. The CDR3 DNA reads as TGTGCCAGCAGCTTAGCCGGTCATAGCAATCAGCCCCAGCATTTT. Amino acids: CASSLAGHSNQPQHF.

This clonotype was seen ten or more times. V usage is TRBV11-2 and J usage is TRBJ1-4; D ambiguous. Germline V gene data show CDR1 as SGHAT and CDR2 as FQNNGV. With 4 bases removed from V and 2 bases from J, the gap between germline ends came to 8 bases. This CDR3 has 14 amino acids. The CDR3 DNA follows: TGTGCCAGCAGCTCCGCACCTACTAATGAAAAACTGTTTTTT. Translating it yields CASSSAPTNEKLFF.

This clonotype was recorded at least ten times. The chain joins TRBV18 to TRBJ2-7; D possibly corresponds to TRBD1 (6 bases). This CDR3 has 14 residues. Germline CDR1 KGHSH, CDR2 LQKENI. V was pared by 3 bases and J by 4 bases, with 13 bases between. CDR3 in DNA: TGTGCCAGCTCACCTCAACAGGGCTCATACGAGCAGTACTTC. The encoded protein is CASSPQQGSYEQYF.

This clonotype was seen a handful of times. V usage is TRBV28 and J usage is TRBJ2-7; 7 nucleotides line up with TRBD1. The CDR3 runs 16 residues. V gave up 7 bases and J gave up 5 bases; unmatched junction bases: 17. Germline CDR1 MDHEN, CDR2 SYDVKM. The CDR3 DNA is TGTGCCAGCAATTCGCCACCCCCGGGACAGAAAAACGAGCAGTACTTC. Amino acid sequence: CASNSPPPGQKNEQYF.

This clonotype has a count of ten or more. The rearrangement links TRBV6-1 to TRBJ2-7; 7 nucleotides agree with TRBD2. Germline V lookup: CDR1 MNHNS, CDR2 SASEGT. Trimming at V came to 6 bases and at J to 6 bases, leaving 11 bases not matched to a gene. There are 14 residues in the CDR3. CDR3 coding DNA: TGTGCCAGCAGCGACGGGGGGAGTAGGGTCGAGCAGTACTTC. This gives the protein CASSDGGSRVEQYF.

This clonotype was seen ten or more times. V usage is TRBV9 and J usage is TRBJ1-1; no clear D gene. Between the trimmed V and J ends, which lost 0 bases and 0 bases, there was a span of 15 bases. CDR1 and CDR2 from the germline V gene are SGDLS and YYNGEE. CDR3 length: 17 amino acids. CDR3 coding DNA: TGTGCCAGCAGCGTAGCTGGAGGGATGGGCATGAACACTGAAGCTTTCTTT. It is translated as CASSVAGGMGMNTEAFF.

This clonotype was seen at least ten times. This rearrangement joins TRBV7-9 to TRBJ1-1; D is possibly TRBD1 (5 bases). The germline gives CDR1 SEHNR, CDR2 FQNEAQ (reference sequence). The CDR3 has 17 residues. V dropped 0 bases and J dropped 2 bases, with 16 bases sitting between them. For the CDR3, the DNA is TGTGCCAGCAGCTTAGCGCGTCTCGGGACGGCAAACACTGAAGCTTTCTTT. Protein: CASSLARLGTANTEAFF.

This clonotype occurred many times. The chain is built from TRBV12-3 or TRBV12-4 and TRBJ2-1, with D unresolved. V was shortened by 11 bases and J by 5 bases, with 13 bases between the two germline ends. CDR3 length: 12 amino acids. The CDR3 DNA reads TGTGCCTCCCGGCCGTATAACAATGAGCAGTTCTTC. Translating it yields CASRPYNNEQFF.

J is TRBJ2-2 and V is TRBV4-1; 9 nucleotides align to TRBD2. CDR3 length equals 15 residues. The V gene end was trimmed by 5 bases and the J gene end by 6 bases; junction bases not matched to a gene: 7. Germline assignment: CDR1 MGHRA and CDR2 YSYEKL. The DNA of the CDR3 is TGCGCCAGCAGCGTCTGGGGACTAGCATCCGGGGAGCTGTTTTTT. Translating it yields CASSVWGLASGELFF.

In this sample, this clonotype turned up many times. V gene TRBV29-1 combines with J gene TRBJ2-2, with 11 bases lining up with TRBD2. J gave up 6 bases and V 7 bases, and 1 base lay outside the gene matches. CDR1 and CDR2 (germline): SQVTM, ANQGSEA. The CDR3 spans 12 residues. CDR3 sequence reads: CSAGLAAGELFF. The CDR3 bases are TGCAGCGCGGGACTAGCGGCCGGGGAGCTGTTTTTT.

The chain couples TRBV20-1 to TRBJ2-7; no definite D call. Germline assignment: CDR1 DFQATT and CDR2 SNEGSKA (reference sequence). V lost 6 bases to trimming and J lost 0 bases, with 6 bases between them. CDR3 length: 11 amino acids. The DNA for the CDR3 is TGCAGTGCCGACTCCTCCTACGAGCAGTACTTC. Amino acids: CSADSSYEQYF.

This clonotype has a count of ten or more. This chain connects TRBV7-8 to TRBJ2-7; the D gene could be TRBD1 or TRBD2 (5 bases each). The germline gives CDR1 SGHVS, CDR2 FQNEAQ. The CDR3 length is 13 residues. Trimming removed 1 base at V and 6 bases at J, with 10 bases between. The CDR3 DNA sequence: TGTGCCAGCAGCTTAGGTGGGGGATCCGAGCAGTACTTC. Translated, it gives CASSLGGGSEQYF.

In its sample, this clonotype was seen many times. This chain joins TRBV6-1 and TRBJ1-5, with 9 positions matching TRBD1. Germline CDR1 reads MNHNS; CDR2 reads SASEGT. This CDR3 has 13 amino acids. Germline trimming cut 11 bases from V and 5 bases from J; bases unmatched to any gene: 7. The DNA for the CDR3 is TGTGCCGGCCGGGACAGGGACTATCAGCCCCAGCATTTT. Amino acid sequence: CAGRDRDYQPQHF.

The table lists this clonotype with many counts. The genes are TRBV20-1 and TRBJ2-1; maybe TRBD2 (6 bases). V lost 2 bases to trimming and J lost 7 bases, with 15 bases between them. The CDR3 length is 14 residues. The germline gives CDR1 DFQATT, CDR2 SNEGSKA (reference sequence). Written as DNA, the CDR3 is TGCAGTGCTAGACCCAGCGGGCTTGGGAATGAGCAGTTCTTC. Protein product: CSARPSGLGNEQFF.

This clonotype was counted ten times or more. This chain joins TRBV20-1 and TRBJ2-3; D possibly matches TRBD1 or TRBD2 (5 bases each). The germline V and J ends were trimmed by 7 bases and 2 bases, with 13 bases remaining between them. CDR3 length equals 13 residues. Germline V gene data show CDR1 as DFQATT and CDR2 as SNEGSKA (reference sequence). The DNA of the CDR3 is TGCAGTGGCGTGGGGGACGCCACAGATACGCAGTATTTT. Amino acids: CSGVGDATDTQYF.

This clonotype was seen ten or more times. The chain couples TRBV27 to TRBJ2-2; 8 bases are a match to TRBD2. The CDR3 has 17 residues. Germline-derived CDR1 and CDR2 are MNHEY and SMNVEV (reference sequence). V lost 6 bases to trimming and J lost 6 bases; unmatched junction nucleotides: 15. The CDR3 coding sequence is TGTGCCAGCAGCCTTCGAGCTAGCTCGCGGGGGGCCGGGGAGCTGTTTTTT. Residues: CASSLRASSRGAGELFF.